This T cell receptor beta chain is from a study of cytomegalovirus exposure and HLA in healthy donors (dated by TCRdb to the late 2010s). Turning to the overall study: An earlier analysis of roughly 500 of the donors reported around 280 Gb of sequence data and 100 million to 120 million unique TCR beta sequences obtained from about 179 million T cells. An early release that covered about 600 HLA-typed donors contained about 300 gigabases of sequencing data and about 84 million unique TCR sequences. Rather than drawing on any new phenotypic data, the later analysis identified candidate immune exposures from TCR beta sequences and the way those sequences occurred across donors. Of the approximately 400 genotyped donors, 65% to 90% fell in the genetic ancestry cluster associated with self-reported Caucasian donors. To predict cytomegalovirus infection status, the study brought together high-throughput TCR immunosequencing, statistical association of individual TCRs with disease status, and machine learning. The study used immunosequencing to profile the T cell repertoires of some 600 subjects and linked those repertoires to cytomegalovirus serostatus. In a later genetic analysis, genome-wide SNP genotypes for 398 of the 666 donors were used, and that subset was treated as a discovery cohort. Both class I and class II loci were covered by HLA typing, at four-digit resolution. Every repertoire in the discovery cohort had been generated on one and the same sequencing platform. The number of donors typed differed by locus, with 629-630 for A, B, C, DRB1 and DQB1, around 560 for DQA1, over 600 for DPA1, and some 470 for DPB1. Among roughly 400 genotyped donors of the cohort, an average of approximately 220,000 unique TCR beta nucleotide sequences was sequenced per donor, of which about 20% were non-productive. Donor age, sex, ethnicity and CMV serostatus were compiled together with the repertoire data. An earlier analysis of about 600 of the donors used high-throughput TCR beta sequencing to judge whether each TCR beta V gene segment behaved as functional or pseudogenic. To study patterns of TCR occurrence, a later analysis re-analyzed previously published TCR beta repertoires from 550 to 800 donors and added high-resolution HLA genotyping. The aim of the study was to test whether cataloging public T cell receptors could identify signatures of past pathogen exposure. Four to six DR-DQ haplotypes were handled as single units for association and clustering, since linkage in the cohort was strong. In addition to the first cohort of 650 to 800 subjects, a separate validation cohort of 130 or so different subjects was used.

Broad study findings and their caveats: According to a later analysis, TCR association rates differed among HLA loci, with DRB1 alleles showing the most associated TCRs and HLA-C alleles showing the fewest. HLA typing was unavailable for some donors at each locus, so association tests used only the typed subset. At a false discovery rate of 0.05, a later analysis linked 16,951 TCR beta sequences to specific HLA alleles. In vitro tests confirmed that three of the cytomegalovirus-associated TCR beta chains recognize cytomegalovirus antigens. Correlated functional status among segregating V segments might be attributable to linkage disequilibrium, but an unknown experimental factor could not be ruled out. V-gene and J-gene trimming of TCR beta chains was associated with a missense DCLRE1C variant in a later genetic analysis, and the association was replicated in an independent cohort. A cluster of highly shared sequence variants was judged likely to represent a technical artifact of the sequencing pipeline. Most TCR sequences were seen in very few donors, while some public TCRs were found in many individuals. Several of the top co-occurrence clusters appeared to be linked to parvovirus B19, influenza, CMV and Epstein-Barr virus, according to a later analysis. According to the authors, the approach could potentially be generalized to other disease states and immunological phenotypes. Compared with the 666-donor mean, donors in an Asian-associated ancestry cluster had fewer N-insertions in productive TCRs, according to a later genetic analysis. The classifier was reported to diagnose cytomegalovirus status with high specificity and sensitivity in both the original and validation cohorts. The study listed 164 TCR beta chains as associated with cytomegalovirus. Sequencing depth was assumed to be roughly uniform across donors in the presence/absence analyses, though that assumption may not hold. Assigning TCR associations to individual alleles was difficult when HLA alleles, especially DR and DQ, strongly co-occurred. In an earlier analysis of approximately 590 of the donors, most TCR beta V segments appeared in productive rearrangements about 90% or about 30% of the time, broadly matching IMGT annotations. About 17 rarely observed V segments, including chromosome 9 orphons, were excluded from the earlier analysis of approximately 500 of the donors because counts were too low. The 87-base-pair reads could not distinguish some IMGT-functional V segments, including TRBV6-2 and TRBV6-3, so those segments were excluded. In this cohort, only TCR beta chains were sequenced, and detectable features were limited by the absence of alpha or paired-chain data. In a later analysis, most CMV-associated TCR beta chains were found to appear HLA-restricted, with HLA associations seemingly driven largely by CMV exposure. Immune exposure information for the cohort was limited to CMV serostatus. A further reported finding was that TCR beta sequences accurately predicted the HLA-A and HLA-B alleles for most subjects in the first cohort. Compared with equally common non-associated chains, HLA-associated TCR beta chains in a later analysis were more clonally expanded and had lower generation probabilities.

V was cut back by 5 bases and J by 7 bases, leaving a gap of 9 bases between them. From cysteine to phenylalanine, the CDR3 is 12 amino acids long. CDR3 DNA only is kept here, 36 bases in frame from base 1. Based on the germline V gene, the CDR1 and CDR2 sequences are SGHRS and YFSETQ. The cohort consisted of 600 to 750 healthy bone marrow donors. Cohort members were all nominally healthy when sampled, although unrecorded immune exposures were likely present. The donor tested CMV seronegative and was one of the 352 seronegative cohort members. A peripheral blood sample was collected from each donor, and TCR beta sequencing was performed on peripheral blood mononuclear cells. The Qiagen DNeasy Blood Extraction Kit was used to extract genomic DNA from the blood cell samples. Receptor amplification or capture employed the immunoSEQ multiplex PCR assay. For the multiplex PCR, a mixture combining 60 forward primers for TCR Vbeta segments and 13 reverse primers for TCR Jbeta segments was used. The CDR3 region of rearranged TCR beta genes was amplified from genomic DNA with a multiplex PCR assay. The amplified TCR beta libraries were sequenced on the Illumina HiSeq System as 87-base-pair reads. The authors' analysis ran thus. A later analysis tallied some 79 million unique TCR beta chains across the 666 repertoires, and some 10 million of those chains were shared by two or more donors. Raw reads were error-corrected and collapsed into unique sequences by a nearest-neighbor algorithm in which closely related sequences were merged to remove PCR and sequencing errors. Alignment of CDR3 sequences to IMGT reference sequences was used to assign V, D and J gene segments. For a sequence to be retained, at least a six-nucleotide match to both a V gene segment and a J gene segment was required. A rearrangement counted as productive if the CDR3 had no stop codons and remained in frame with V and J, and every other rearrangement counted as non-productive. Following IMGT convention, CDR3 was defined as the stretch from the second conserved V-encoded cysteine to the conserved J-encoded phenylalanine. The earlier analysis of about 570 of the donors excluded any sequence lacking an unambiguous match to a single V gene segment. An earlier analysis of a few hundred of the donors classified V segments as functional when productive rearrangements were above 56.7% and as segregating when the standard deviation between donors was above 5%. To diagnose cytomegalovirus status from the catalog of TCR beta chain sequences, a statistical classification framework was built. In a later analysis, TCR nucleotide sequences were compared against IMGT/GENE-DB human TR gene sequences so that V and J genes could be assigned. A later analysis assigned CDR3 sequences and most-parsimonious VDJ recombination scenarios with the TCRdist pipeline. A later analysis defined each TCR beta chain by its CDR3 amino acid sequence plus V-gene family, and excluded reads lacking a unique V-gene family. In a later analysis, several hundred highly shared, low-generation-probability nucleotide sequences were removed to address suspected cross-contamination and a sequencing artifact. A later analysis calculated a clonal expansion index for each public chain from normalized within-repertoire ranks of inferred template counts. In a later analysis, generation probabilities were computed with a VDJ recombination model fitted to out-of-frame rearrangements, and the resulting probabilities were checked against IGoR. A later analysis scored TCR-TCR, TCR-HLA and TCR-CMV co-occurrence with hypergeometric tests, applying a repertoire-size bias correction to TCR pairs. False discovery rates were estimated in a later analysis by permuting HLA or CMV assignments 20 times. A later analysis grouped co-occurring TCRs with DBSCAN, adding TCRdist sequence similarity when clustering within HLA-allele-positive subsets. Co-occurrence clustering excluded repertoires with fewer than 30,000 or more than 120,000 public chains, plus five with anomalous nucleotide sharing. Held by TCRdb, this immuneACCESS table contains in-frame sequences only and omits some clones. Under half of the omission traces to an unresolved V gene where checked; the cause of the rest is unknown. The D gene and trimming were derived from the DNA, and the V and J assignments and clone size from that table. A total of around 140,000 clones appear in this sample, around four fifths of them only once. 1.5% to 2% of the sample comes from the top ten.

On this clone: Its antigen specificity is not known. Base qualities are not recorded, but no much larger clone differs from it by a single base.

The clonotype was recovered from a woman in her 40s in good health and CMV-seronegative. The rearranged segments are TRBV5-1 and TRBJ1-4; no D gene call is confident. The source material was PBMCs. The CDR3 amino acid sequence is: CASSLTGEKLFF. In nucleotide form, the sequence is TGCGCCAGCAGTTTAACGGGTGAAAAACTGTTTTTT.